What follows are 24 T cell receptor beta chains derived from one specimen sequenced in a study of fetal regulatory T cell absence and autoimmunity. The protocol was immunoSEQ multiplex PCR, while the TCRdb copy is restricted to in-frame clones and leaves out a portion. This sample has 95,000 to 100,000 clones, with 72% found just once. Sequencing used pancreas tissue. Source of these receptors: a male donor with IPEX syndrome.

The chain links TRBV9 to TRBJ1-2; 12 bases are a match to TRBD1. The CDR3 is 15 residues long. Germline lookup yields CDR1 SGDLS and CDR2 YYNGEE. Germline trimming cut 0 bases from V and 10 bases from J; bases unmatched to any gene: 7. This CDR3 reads CASSVDSGTGGAYTF. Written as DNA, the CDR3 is TGTGCCAGCAGCGTAGACTCTGGGACAGGGGGCGCCTACACCTTC.

This CDR3 is CASGLFLSGGPTYNEQFF. Here the CDR3 DNA reads TGTGCTAGTGGTTTGTTTCTTAGCGGGGGCCCTACTTACAATGAGCAGTTCTTC. The chain links TRBV12-5 to TRBJ2-1, with TRBD2 matching over 9 bases. The CDR3 spans 18 residues. Per the germline V gene, CDR1 is LGHNT and CDR2 is FRNRAP. J was trimmed by 4 bases and V by 2 bases; bases with no gene match: 12.

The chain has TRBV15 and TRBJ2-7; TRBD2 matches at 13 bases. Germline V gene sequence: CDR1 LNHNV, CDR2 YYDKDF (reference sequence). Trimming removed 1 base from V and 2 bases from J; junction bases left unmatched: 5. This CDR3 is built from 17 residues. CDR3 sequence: CATSRVLAGGPPYEQYF. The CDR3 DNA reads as TGTGCCACCAGCAGAGTACTAGCGGGAGGGCCCCCCTACGAGCAGTACTTC.

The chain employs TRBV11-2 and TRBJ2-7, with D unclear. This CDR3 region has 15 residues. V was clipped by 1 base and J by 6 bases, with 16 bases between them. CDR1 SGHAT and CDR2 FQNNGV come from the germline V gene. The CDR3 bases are TGTGCCAGCAGCTTAGTTCCCTCCCTAGAGACCGAGCAGTACTTC. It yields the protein CASSLVPSLETEQYF.

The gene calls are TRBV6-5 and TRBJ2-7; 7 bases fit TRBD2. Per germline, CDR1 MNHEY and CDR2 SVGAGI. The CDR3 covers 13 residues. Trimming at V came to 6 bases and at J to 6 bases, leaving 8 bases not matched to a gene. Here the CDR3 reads CASSRGLVGEQYF. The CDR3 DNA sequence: TGTGCCAGCAGCCGCGGACTAGTTGGCGAGCAGTACTTC.

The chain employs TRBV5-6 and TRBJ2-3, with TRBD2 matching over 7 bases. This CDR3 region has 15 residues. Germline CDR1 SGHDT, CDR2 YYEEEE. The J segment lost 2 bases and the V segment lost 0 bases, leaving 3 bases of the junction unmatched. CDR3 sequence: CASSLEGRATDTQYF. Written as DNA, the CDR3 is TGTGCCAGCAGCTTGGAAGGGAGGGCCACAGATACGCAGTATTTT.

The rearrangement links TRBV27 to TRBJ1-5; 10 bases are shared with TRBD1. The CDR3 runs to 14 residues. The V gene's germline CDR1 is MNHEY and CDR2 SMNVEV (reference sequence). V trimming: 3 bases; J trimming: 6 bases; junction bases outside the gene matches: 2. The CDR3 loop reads CASSFGTGVQPQHF. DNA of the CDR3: TGTGCCAGCAGTTTCGGGACAGGGGTTCAGCCCCAGCATTTT.

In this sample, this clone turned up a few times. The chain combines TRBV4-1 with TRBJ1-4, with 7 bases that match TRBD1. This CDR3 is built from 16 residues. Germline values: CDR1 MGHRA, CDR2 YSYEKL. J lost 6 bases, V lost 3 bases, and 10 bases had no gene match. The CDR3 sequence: CASSHRPTGQYEKLFF. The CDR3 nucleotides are TGCGCCAGCAGCCATCGGCCGACAGGGCAATATGAAAAACTGTTTTTT.

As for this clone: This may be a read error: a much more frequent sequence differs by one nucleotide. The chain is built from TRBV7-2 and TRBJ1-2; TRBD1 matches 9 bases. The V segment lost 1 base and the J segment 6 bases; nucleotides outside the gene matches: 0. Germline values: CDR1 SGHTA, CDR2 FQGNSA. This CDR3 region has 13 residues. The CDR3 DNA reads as TGTGCCAGCAGCTTAGGGACAGGGGATGGCTACACCTTC. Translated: CASSLGTGDGYTF.

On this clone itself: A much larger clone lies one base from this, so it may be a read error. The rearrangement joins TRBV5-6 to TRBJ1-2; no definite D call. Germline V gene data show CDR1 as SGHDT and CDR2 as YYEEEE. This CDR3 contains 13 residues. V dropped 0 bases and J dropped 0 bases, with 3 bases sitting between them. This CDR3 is CASSLAANYGYTF. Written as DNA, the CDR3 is TGTGCCAGCAGCTTGGCAGCTAACTATGGCTACACCTTC.

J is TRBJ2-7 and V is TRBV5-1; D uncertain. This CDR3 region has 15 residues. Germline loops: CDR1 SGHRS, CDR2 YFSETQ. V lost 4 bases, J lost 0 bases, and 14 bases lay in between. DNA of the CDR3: TGCGCCAGCAGCCCCCGGCCGCCCCTCTCCTACGAGCAGTACTTC. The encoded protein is CASSPRPPLSYEQYF.

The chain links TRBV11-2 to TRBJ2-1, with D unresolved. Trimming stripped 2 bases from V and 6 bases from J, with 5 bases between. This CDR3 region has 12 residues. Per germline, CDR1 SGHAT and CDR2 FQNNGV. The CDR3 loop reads CASSLRPNEQFF. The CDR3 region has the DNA TGTGCCAGCAGCTTAAGGCCCAATGAGCAGTTCTTC.

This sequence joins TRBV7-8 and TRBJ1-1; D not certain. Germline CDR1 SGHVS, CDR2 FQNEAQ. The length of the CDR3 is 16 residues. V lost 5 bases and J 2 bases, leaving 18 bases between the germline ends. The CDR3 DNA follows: TGTGCCAGCAGCCCTCAAGCGGCTGCGAGTAACACTGAAGCTTTCTTT. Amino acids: CASSPQAAASNTEAFF.

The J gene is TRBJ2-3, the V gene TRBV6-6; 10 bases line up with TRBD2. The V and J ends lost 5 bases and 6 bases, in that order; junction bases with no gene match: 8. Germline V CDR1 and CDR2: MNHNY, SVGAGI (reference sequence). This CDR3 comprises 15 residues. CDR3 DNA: TGTGCCAGCAGTAAGGGACTAGCGAGTTTGGATACGCAGTATTTT. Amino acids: CASSKGLASLDTQYF.

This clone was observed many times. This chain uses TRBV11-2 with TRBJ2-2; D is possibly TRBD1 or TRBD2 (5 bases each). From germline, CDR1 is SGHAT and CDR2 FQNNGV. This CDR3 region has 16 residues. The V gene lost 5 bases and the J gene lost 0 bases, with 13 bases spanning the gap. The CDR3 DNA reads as TGTGCCAGCAGCCCCCGGGACCCTACGAACACCGGGGAGCTGTTTTTT. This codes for CASSPRDPTNTGELFF.

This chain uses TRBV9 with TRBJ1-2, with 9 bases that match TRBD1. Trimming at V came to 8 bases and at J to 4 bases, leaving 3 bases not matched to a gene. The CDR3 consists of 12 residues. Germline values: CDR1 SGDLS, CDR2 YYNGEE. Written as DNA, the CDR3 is TGTGCCAGTAGGGACAGGGCCTATGGCTACACCTTC. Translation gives CASRDRAYGYTF.

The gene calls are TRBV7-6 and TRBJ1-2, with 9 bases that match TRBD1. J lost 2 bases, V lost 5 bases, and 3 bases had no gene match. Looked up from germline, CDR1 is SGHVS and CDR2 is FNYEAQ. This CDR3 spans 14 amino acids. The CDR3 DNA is TGTGCCAGCAGCACAGGGGGCTTAAACTATGGCTACACCTTC. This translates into CASSTGGLNYGYTF.

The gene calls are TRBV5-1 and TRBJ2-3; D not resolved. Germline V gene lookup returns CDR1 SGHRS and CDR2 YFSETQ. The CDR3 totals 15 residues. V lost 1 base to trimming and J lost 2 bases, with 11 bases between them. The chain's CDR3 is CASSLRPNPTDTQYF. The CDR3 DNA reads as TGCGCCAGCAGCTTGCGGCCAAATCCCACAGATACGCAGTATTTT.

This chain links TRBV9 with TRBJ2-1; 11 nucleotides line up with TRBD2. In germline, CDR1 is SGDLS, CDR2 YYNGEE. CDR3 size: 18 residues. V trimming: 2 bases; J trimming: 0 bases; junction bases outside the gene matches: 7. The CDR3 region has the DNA TGTGCCAGCAGCGTCCAACTAGCGGGAGTCAGCTCCTACAATGAGCAGTTCTTC. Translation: CASSVQLAGVSSYNEQFF.

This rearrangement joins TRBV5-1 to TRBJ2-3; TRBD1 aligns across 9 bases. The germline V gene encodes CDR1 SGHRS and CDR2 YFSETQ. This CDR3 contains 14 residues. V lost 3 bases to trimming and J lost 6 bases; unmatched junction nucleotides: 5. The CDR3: CASSSGQGRDTQYF. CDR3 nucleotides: TGCGCCAGCAGCTCGGGACAGGGTCGGGATACGCAGTATTTT.

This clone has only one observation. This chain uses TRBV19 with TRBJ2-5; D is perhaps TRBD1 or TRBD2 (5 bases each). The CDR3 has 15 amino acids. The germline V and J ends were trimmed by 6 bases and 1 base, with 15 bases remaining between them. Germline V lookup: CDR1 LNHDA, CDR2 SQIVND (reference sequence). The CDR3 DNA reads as TGTGCCAGTAGGTCCCGGGGCGCCCCCCAAGAGACCCAGTACTTC. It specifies CASRSRGAPQETQYF. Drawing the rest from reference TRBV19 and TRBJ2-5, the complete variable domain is DGGITQSPKYLFRKEGQNVTLSCEQNLNHDAMYWYRQDPGQGLRLIYYSQIVNDFQKGDIAEGYSVSREKKESFPLTVTSAQKNPTAFYLCASRSRGAPQETQYFGPGTRLLVL.

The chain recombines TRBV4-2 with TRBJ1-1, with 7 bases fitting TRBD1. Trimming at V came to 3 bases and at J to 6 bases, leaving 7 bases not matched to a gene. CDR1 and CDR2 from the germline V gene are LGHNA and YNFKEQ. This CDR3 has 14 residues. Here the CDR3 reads CASSQRTGVAEAFF. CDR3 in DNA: TGTGCCAGCAGCCAGCGGACAGGTGTAGCTGAAGCTTTCTTT.

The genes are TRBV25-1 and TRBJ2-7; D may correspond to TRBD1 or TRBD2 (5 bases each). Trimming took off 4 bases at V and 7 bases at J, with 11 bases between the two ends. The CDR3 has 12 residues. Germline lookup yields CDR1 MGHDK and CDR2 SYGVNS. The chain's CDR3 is CASSAGTAEQYF. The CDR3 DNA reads TGTGCCAGCAGTGCCGGGACCGCTGAGCAGTACTTC.

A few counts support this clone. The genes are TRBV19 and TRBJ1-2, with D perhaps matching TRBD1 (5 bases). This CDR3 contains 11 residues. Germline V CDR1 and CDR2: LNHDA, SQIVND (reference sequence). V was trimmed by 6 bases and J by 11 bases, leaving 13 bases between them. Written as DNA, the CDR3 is TGTGCCAGTAGGGCGGGCAGACAGTACACCTTC. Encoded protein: CASRAGRQYTF.